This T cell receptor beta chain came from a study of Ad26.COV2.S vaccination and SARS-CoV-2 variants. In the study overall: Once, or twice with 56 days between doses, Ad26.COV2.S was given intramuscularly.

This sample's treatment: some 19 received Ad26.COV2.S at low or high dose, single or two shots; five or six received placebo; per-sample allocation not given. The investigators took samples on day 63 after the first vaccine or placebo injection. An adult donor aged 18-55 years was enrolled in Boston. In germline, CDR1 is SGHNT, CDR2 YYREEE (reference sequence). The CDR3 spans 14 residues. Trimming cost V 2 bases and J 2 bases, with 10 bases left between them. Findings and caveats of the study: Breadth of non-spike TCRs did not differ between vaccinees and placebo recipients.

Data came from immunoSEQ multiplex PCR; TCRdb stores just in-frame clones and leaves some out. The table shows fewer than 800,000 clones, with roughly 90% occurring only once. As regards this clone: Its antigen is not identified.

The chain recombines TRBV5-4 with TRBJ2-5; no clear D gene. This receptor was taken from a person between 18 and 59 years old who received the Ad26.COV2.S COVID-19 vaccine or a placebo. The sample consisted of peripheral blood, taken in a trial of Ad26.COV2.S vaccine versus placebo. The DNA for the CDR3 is TGTGCCAGCAGCTTCAGACGGTTTCAAGAGACCCAGTACTTC. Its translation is CASSFRRFQETQYF.